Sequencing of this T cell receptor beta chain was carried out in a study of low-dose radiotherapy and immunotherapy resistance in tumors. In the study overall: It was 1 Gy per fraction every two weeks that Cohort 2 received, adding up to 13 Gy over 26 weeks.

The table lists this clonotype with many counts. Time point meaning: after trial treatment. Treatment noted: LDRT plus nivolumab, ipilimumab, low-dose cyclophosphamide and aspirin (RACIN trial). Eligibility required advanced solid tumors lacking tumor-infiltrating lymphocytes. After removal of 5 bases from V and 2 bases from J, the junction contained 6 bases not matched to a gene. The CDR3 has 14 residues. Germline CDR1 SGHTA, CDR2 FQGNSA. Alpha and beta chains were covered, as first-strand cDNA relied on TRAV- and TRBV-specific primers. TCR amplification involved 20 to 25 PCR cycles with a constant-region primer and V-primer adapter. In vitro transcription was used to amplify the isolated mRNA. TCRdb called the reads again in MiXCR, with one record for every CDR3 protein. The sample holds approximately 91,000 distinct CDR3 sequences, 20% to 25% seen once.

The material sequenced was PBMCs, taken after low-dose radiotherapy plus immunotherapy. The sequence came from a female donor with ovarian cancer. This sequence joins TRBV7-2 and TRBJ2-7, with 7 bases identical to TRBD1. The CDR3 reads CASSIRQGTYEQYF. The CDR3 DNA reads TGTGCCAGCAGCATAAGACAGGGAACCTACGAGCAGTACTTC.